This TCR beta chain was recovered during a study of T cell repertoires in cytomegalovirus infection. The overall study: Well-studied HLA-B-restricted CMV epitopes were used in the study alongside recently identified HLA-C-restricted ones.

Germline CDR1 is MNHNY and CDR2 is SVGAGI (reference sequence). V was clipped by 5 bases and J by 7 bases; unmatched bases: 13. There are 19 residues in the CDR3. TCRdb re-derived calls from the reads in MiXCR, one entry per CDR3 protein. This table holds about 830,000 distinct CDR3 sequences, 30% to 35% found once. General study points: The ex vivo response was dominated by HLA-C-restricted CMV-specific TCR beta clonotypes.

This clonotype was counted many times. The antigen remains unidentified. The J gene is TRBJ2-2, the V gene TRBV6-6; TRBD2 matches 16 bases. The TCR was taken from a human donor in good health (CMV status not recorded). Some clones in this sample may be carry-over from other donors' samples. The starting material was cultured CD8+ T cells from PBMCs, obtained from culture after CMV antigen stimulation. CDR3: CASSAPGLAGGLWIGELFF. The CDR3 bases are TGTGCCAGCAGTGCCCCGGGACTAGCGGGGGGGTTATGGATCGGGGAGCTGTTTTTT.